This entry lists 31 T cell receptor beta chains sequenced from one sample in a study of blood T cell repertoires in COVID-19. Sequenced by immunoSEQ multiplex PCR; TCRdb stores in-frame clones only, minus some. The data hold over 95,000 clones, with about 88% observed a single time. Sequenced input: peripheral blood. Every receptor here comes from a woman aged 70 to 79 who had recovered from COVID-19.

The chain has TRBV4-3 and TRBJ2-3; the D is unclear. There are 14 residues in the CDR3. The germline V gene has CDR1 LGHNA and CDR2 YSLEER. The germline V and J ends were trimmed by 4 bases and 6 bases, with 14 bases remaining between them. CDR3 nucleotide sequence: TGCGCCAGCAGCCGGTCGCGTGGTTTTGATACGCAGTATTTT. Its translation: CASSRSRGFDTQYF.

This clone occurred once. This sequence joins TRBV19 and TRBJ1-2; 10 nucleotides agree with TRBD1. Looked up from germline, CDR1 is LNHDA and CDR2 is SQIVND (reference sequence). Trimming removed 7 bases from V and 3 bases from J; junction bases left unmatched: 8. The CDR3 has 15 residues. CDR3 bases: TGTGCCAGTACCCCGGGGACAGGGGAGTACTATGGCTACACCTTC. Its protein is CASTPGTGEYYGYTF.

This clone appeared a few times. A junction boundary mismatches the germline segment, possibly from a read error. The gene calls are TRBV6-5 and TRBJ1-1, with 7 bases aligning to TRBD1. The germline V gene encodes CDR1 MNHEY and CDR2 SVGAGI. There are 16 residues in the CDR3. DNA for the CDR3: TGTGCCAGCAGTTACTTGGGGGGACAGCCGAACTCTGAAGCTTTCTTT. This translates into CASSYLGGQPNSEAFF.

V is TRBV5-1 and J is TRBJ1-1; unclear D gene. The CDR3 extends over 13 amino acids. V lost 2 bases and J lost 0, with 5 bases in between. Germline V gives CDR1 SGHRS, CDR2 YFSETQ. In nucleotides, the CDR3 is TGCGCCAGCAGCTTAGTAGTGAACACTGAAGCTTTCTTT. It is translated as CASSLVVNTEAFF. The variable domain in full, completed from reference TRBV5-1 and TRBJ1-1, reads KAGVTQTPRYLIKTRGQQVTLSCSPISGHRSVSWYQQTPGQGLQFLFEYFSETQRNKGNFPGRFSGRQFSNSRSEMNVSTLELGDSALYLCASSLVVNTEAFFGQGTRLTVV.

V is TRBV19 and J is TRBJ2-7; possible D gene TRBD1, 6 bases. V was pared by 3 bases and J by 3 bases, with 15 bases between. The germline gives CDR1 LNHDA, CDR2 SQIVND (reference sequence). CDR3 size: 15 residues. CDR3 protein: CASSIRGQQLYEQYF. As DNA, the CDR3 is TGTGCCAGTAGTATCAGGGGCCAGCAACTCTACGAGCAGTACTTC.

This chain joins TRBV27 and TRBJ1-5, with D unclear. The CDR3 has 14 residues. CDR1 and CDR2 from the germline V gene are MNHEY and SMNVEV (reference sequence). V dropped 5 bases and J dropped 6 bases, with 14 bases sitting between them. The CDR3 loop reads CASSLKAGTQPQHF. CDR3 in DNA: TGTGCCAGCAGTCTAAAGGCGGGTACTCAGCCCCAGCATTTT.

J is TRBJ2-5 and V is TRBV4-3, with TRBD2 as a possible D gene (6 bases). This CDR3 is built from 14 residues. The germline V and J ends were trimmed by 3 bases and 2 bases, with 10 bases remaining between them. CDR1 is LGHNA, CDR2 YSLEER, per germline. CDR3 nucleotides: TGCGCCAGCAGCCAGGAGGGCCAACAAGAGACCCAGTACTTC. It is translated as CASSQEGQQETQYF.

V is TRBV6-5 and J is TRBJ2-7; TRBD1 matches 9 bases. Per germline, CDR1 MNHEY and CDR2 SVGAGI. The CDR3 contains 16 residues. V lost 3 bases, J lost 5 bases, and 11 bases stayed unmatched. CDR3 sequence reads: CASSYPQGGTGNEQYF. CDR3 in DNA: TGTGCCAGCAGTTATCCTCAGGGGGGGACAGGGAACGAGCAGTACTTC.

V and J are TRBV28 and TRBJ2-3, with D unresolved. The CDR3 is made up of 14 amino acids. V shed 2 bases and J shed 2 bases, with 8 bases lying between them. Germline loops: CDR1 MDHEN, CDR2 SYDVKM. CDR3 DNA sequence: TGTGCCAGCAGTTTAGTGACATACACAGATACGCAGTATTTT. Encoded protein: CASSLVTYTDTQYF.

CDR3 in amino acids: CSASGTSGRVDEQFF. CDR3 DNA sequence: TGCAGTGCTAGTGGGACTAGCGGGAGAGTTGATGAGCAGTTCTTC. The genes are TRBV20-1 and TRBJ2-1; 14 bases are a match to TRBD2. Germline V gives CDR1 DFQATT, CDR2 SNEGSKA (reference sequence). The ends lost 3 bases at V and 8 bases at J; junction bases unmatched: 6. The length of the CDR3 is 15 residues.

CDR3 protein: CASSIDRSSGKETQYF. In DNA, the CDR3 is TGTGCCAGTAGTATCGACAGGTCTTCGGGTAAAGAGACCCAGTACTTC. The rearrangement links TRBV19 to TRBJ2-5; tentative D call: TRBD1 (6 bases). V shed 3 bases and J shed 3 bases, with 17 bases lying between them. Germline loops: CDR1 LNHDA, CDR2 SQIVND (reference sequence). The CDR3 has 16 amino acids.

The sample holds a few counts of this clone. The chain couples TRBV18 to TRBJ1-6; D is unresolved. The germline gives CDR1 KGHSH, CDR2 LQKENI. The CDR3 is 15 residues long. V lost 8 bases and J 5 bases, leaving 16 bases between the germline ends. CDR3 sequence reads: CASTIAGVNNSPLHF. The CDR3 DNA follows: TGTGCCAGCACCATTGCCGGGGTTAATAATTCACCCCTCCACTTT.

The genes are TRBV18 and TRBJ2-1; D is undetermined. Germline CDR1 KGHSH, CDR2 LQKENI. The V gene lost 2 bases and the J gene lost 4 bases, with 12 bases spanning the gap. This CDR3 contains 15 residues. The chain's CDR3 is CASSPNSRLYNEQFF. In nucleotides, the CDR3 is TGTGCCAGCTCACCAAATAGTCGGTTGTACAATGAGCAGTTCTTC.

The J gene is TRBJ1-6, the V gene TRBV7-3, with 10 bases lining up with TRBD1. J was trimmed by 8 bases and V by 3 bases; bases with no gene match: 1. Germline assignment: CDR1 SGHTA and CDR2 FQGTGA. The CDR3 contains 14 residues. The CDR3 loop reads CASSLDRGYSPLHF. In DNA, the CDR3 is TGTGCCAGCAGCTTGGACAGGGGGTATTCACCCCTCCACTTT.

This clone was recorded once. The chain employs TRBV7-9 and TRBJ1-2; a possible D gene is TRBD1 (5 bases). V was trimmed by 5 bases and J by 0 bases, leaving 7 bases between them. The CDR3 loop spans 13 amino acids. Germline V gene lookup returns CDR1 SEHNR and CDR2 FQNEAQ (reference sequence). The chain's CDR3 is CASSGQANYGYTF. The CDR3 coding sequence is TGTGCCAGCAGCGGACAAGCTAACTATGGCTACACCTTC.

The rearrangement uses TRBV28 and TRBJ2-2, with 9 bases aligning to TRBD2. There are 15 residues in the CDR3. CDR1 is MDHEN and CDR2 is SYDVKM in the germline V gene. The junction had 6 bases not matched to a gene; V was cut back by 5 bases and J by 5 bases. Here the CDR3 DNA reads TGTGCCAGCAGTAGAGCGGGGGGTTGGACCGGGGAGCTGTTTTTT. This encodes CASSRAGGWTGELFF.

V is TRBV3-1 (or the pseudogene TRBV3-2) and J is TRBJ2-7; D unclear. Germline V gene lookup returns CDR1 LGHDT and CDR2 YNNKEL (reference sequence). The CDR3 consists of 12 residues. The V end was cut by 3 bases, the J end by 3 bases, with 6 bases between. This chain's CDR3 is CASSHFNYEQYF. CDR3 nucleotide sequence: TGTGCCAGCAGCCATTTTAACTACGAGCAGTACTTC.

This sequence joins TRBV4-3 and TRBJ2-5; 14 bases are shared with TRBD2. J was trimmed by 1 base and V by 1 base; bases with no gene match: 5. Germline V gives CDR1 LGHNA, CDR2 YSLEER. This CDR3 comprises 18 residues. CDR3 loop: CASSQGRLAGGSQETQYF. The CDR3 bases are TGCGCCAGCAGCCAAGGGAGACTAGCGGGAGGGTCCCAAGAGACCCAGTACTTC.

The rearrangement uses TRBV6-4 and TRBJ1-2; D is ambiguous. Germline assignment: CDR1 MRHNA and CDR2 SNTAGT. Trimming cost V 5 bases and J 8 bases, with 15 bases left between them. CDR3 size: 13 residues. The CDR3 protein is CASSLWAGGGYTF. CDR3 DNA: TGTGCCAGCAGTCTCTGGGCAGGAGGAGGCTACACCTTC.

This clone was detected only once. The chain couples TRBV2 to TRBJ1-1, with TRBD1 as a possible D gene (6 bases). Trimming left V 7 bases short and J 0 bases short, with 12 bases between. CDR1 and CDR2 from the germline V gene are SNHLY and FYNNEI. This CDR3 contains 14 residues. Written as DNA, the CDR3 is TGTGCCAGCATCGGCGGGGGGCTGAACACTGAAGCTTTCTTT. Amino acid sequence: CASIGGGLNTEAFF.

The chain couples TRBV2 to TRBJ2-5; 10 nucleotides agree with TRBD1. This CDR3 contains 13 residues. V shed 7 bases, J shed 4 bases, and the junction held 3 bases outside the gene matches. The germline CDR1 and CDR2 sequences are SNHLY and FYNNEI. CDR3 sequence: CASNRDRGETQYF. In DNA form, the CDR3 reads TGTGCCAGCAATCGGGACAGGGGAGAGACCCAGTACTTC.

The chain uses TRBV5-1 and TRBJ1-2; 8 bases match TRBD1. Germline V gene sequence: CDR1 SGHRS, CDR2 YFSETQ. CDR3 size: 13 residues. The junction had 7 bases not matched to a gene; V was cut back by 2 bases and J by 10 bases. CDR3 sequence: CASSFGPGGDYTF. CDR3 DNA sequence: TGCGCCAGCAGCTTTGGGCCAGGGGGCGACTACACCTTC.

This chain joins TRBV19 and TRBJ2-7; TRBD1 matches at 8 bases. The germline gives CDR1 LNHDA, CDR2 SQIVND (reference sequence). This CDR3 has 15 residues. The trim removed 5 bases at V and 7 bases at J, leaving 13 bases unmatched. The CDR3 spells CASSATGTGRPEQYF. DNA for the CDR3: TGTGCCAGTAGTGCAACCGGGACAGGTCGACCAGAGCAGTACTTC.

The CDR3 region has the DNA TGTGCCAGCAGCCAGGACAGGGGGGGCACAGATACGCAGTATTTT. Encoded protein: CASSQDRGGTDTQYF. V usage is TRBV27 and J usage is TRBJ2-3; 10 bases line up with TRBD1. Germline-derived CDR1 and CDR2 are MNHEY and SMNVEV (reference sequence). V trimming: 6 bases; J trimming: 1 base; junction bases outside the gene matches: 4. The length of the CDR3 is 15 residues.

J is TRBJ1-2 and V is TRBV24-1; D remains unclear. V was shortened by 3 bases and J by 1 base, with 11 bases between the two germline ends. This CDR3 has 15 amino acids. Germline CDR1 KGHDR, CDR2 SFDVKD. CDR3 protein: CATSDEGTGNYGYTF. The CDR3, as DNA: TGTGCCACCAGTGATGAAGGCACGGGTAACTATGGCTACACCTTC.

This chain uses TRBV9 with TRBJ1-3; maybe TRBD1 (6 bases). This CDR3 is 17 amino acids long. Germline V lookup: CDR1 SGDLS, CDR2 YYNGEE. The germline V and J ends were trimmed by 3 bases and 3 bases, with 19 bases remaining between them. In DNA, the CDR3 is TGTGCCAGCAGCGCCCACCTATCCGACAGGAGTGGAAACACCATATATTTT. Amino acid sequence: CASSAHLSDRSGNTIYF.

The genes are TRBV6-5 and TRBJ1-2; 9 bases map to TRBD1. The J segment lost 7 bases and the V segment lost 2 bases, leaving 5 bases of the junction unmatched. Looked up from germline, CDR1 is MNHEY and CDR2 is SVGAGI. The CDR3 has 14 residues. DNA for the CDR3: TGTGCCAGCAGTTACGCCGGGACAGGGACTGGCTACACCTTC. This sequence encodes CASSYAGTGTGYTF.

This clone ranks as large (0.1 to 1%). The chain carries TRBV9 and TRBJ2-7; TRBD2 matches 7 bases. V dropped 0 bases and J dropped 7; count of bases not matched to a gene: 7. CDR3 length: 14 amino acids. Germline CDR1 SGDLS, CDR2 YYNGEE. CDR3 sequence (DNA): TGTGCCAGCAGCGTAGGGGTAGGGACTAAAGAGCAGTACTTC. This sequence encodes CASSVGVGTKEQYF.

The J gene is TRBJ1-1, the V gene TRBV6-5, with D possibly being TRBD1 (6 bases). The V and J ends lost 9 bases and 5 bases respectively, with 16 bases between them. Germline CDR1 and CDR2: MNHEY and SVGAGI. This CDR3 region has 13 residues. CDR3 nucleotide sequence: TGTGCCAGTTCCAAGGGGGGGGTAACTGAAGCTTTCTTT. It translates to CASSKGGVTEAFF.

The chain is built from TRBV7-2 and TRBJ2-7, with D possibly matching TRBD1 (6 bases). The ends were cut back, 5 bases at V and 3 bases at J, with 14 bases in the middle. Germline lookup yields CDR1 SGHTA and CDR2 FQGNSA. This CDR3 is 14 amino acids long. CDR3 loop: CASSAAGTIYEQYF. DNA of the CDR3: TGTGCCAGCAGCGCGGCCGGGACAATCTACGAGCAGTACTTC.

DNA of the CDR3: TGTGCCTGGAGTGTGACTAGCGGTGACAATGAGCAGTTCTTC. Its protein product is CAWSVTSGDNEQFF. J is TRBJ2-1 and V is TRBV30; 9 bases line up with TRBD2. The CDR3 is 14 amino acids. CDR1 is GTSNPN and CDR2 is SVGIG in the germline V gene (reference sequence). The trim removed 0 bases at V and 5 bases at J, leaving 2 bases unmatched.